This passage covers 14 T cell receptor beta chains from one sample sequenced in a study of cytomegalovirus exposure and HLA in healthy donors. Vbeta (60) and Jbeta (13) primers were used in the PCR. Clones were read by immunoSEQ multiplex PCR, and TCRdb kept only the in-frame ones, dropping some. The sample has 45,000 to 70,000 clones, over 80% seen once. Sequencing used PBMCs. The receptors were sampled from a man aged 25 to 40 in good health and CMV-seronegative.

This chain joins TRBV7-6 and TRBJ1-2, with 7 nucleotides matching TRBD1. From germline, CDR1 is SGHVS and CDR2 FNYEAQ. V trimming: 4 bases; J trimming: 3 bases; junction bases outside the gene matches: 8. The CDR3 runs 15 residues. In DNA, the CDR3 is TGTGCCAGCAGCTCCAGAGCTACAGGGGACTATGGCTACACCTTC. Translated: CASSSRATGDYGYTF.

In this sample, this clone turned up a few times. The V and J genes are TRBV5-1 and TRBJ2-7; D is ambiguous. This CDR3 contains 12 residues. Germline values: CDR1 SGHRS, CDR2 YFSETQ. V lost 3 bases and J 2 bases, leaving 6 bases between the germline ends. The CDR3, as DNA: TGCGCCAGCAGCTCAGGAACCTACGAGCAGTACTTC. It codes for CASSSGTYEQYF.

The chain has TRBV19 and TRBJ1-4; possible D gene TRBD1, 5 bases. CDR3 size: 16 residues. CDR1 LNHDA and CDR2 SQIVND come from the germline V gene (reference sequence). The V end lost 2 bases, the J end lost 0 bases, and 10 bases lay between the germline ends. In nucleotides, the CDR3 is TGTGCCAGTAGTATATCCAGGGCGGCAACTAATGAAAAACTGTTTTTT. Its translation: CASSISRAATNEKLFF.

This rearrangement joins TRBV2 to TRBJ1-1, with a possible D match to TRBD1 (6 bases). V dropped 4 bases and J dropped 0 bases, with 12 bases sitting between them. The CDR3 has 15 residues. Germline V CDR1 and CDR2: SNHLY, FYNNEI. The CDR3 nucleotides are TGTGCCAGCAGTGCAAGACAGGTTCTGAACACTGAAGCTTTCTTT. Translating gives CASSARQVLNTEAFF.

The CDR3 reads CASSLGRDSYNEQFF. In DNA, the CDR3 is TGCGCCAGCAGCTTAGGGAGAGACTCCTACAATGAGCAGTTCTTC. The chain links TRBV5-1 to TRBJ2-1; TRBD2 might be the D (5 bases). The CDR3 totals 15 residues. CDR1 and CDR2 (germline): SGHRS, YFSETQ. V was shortened by 2 bases and J by 0 bases, with 9 bases between the two germline ends. The complete variable domain, with remaining parts taken from reference TRBV5-1 and TRBJ2-1, reads KAGVTQTPRYLIKTRGQQVTLSCSPISGHRSVSWYQQTPGQGLQFLFEYFSETQRNKGNFPGRFSGRQFSNSRSEMNVSTLELGDSALYLCASSLGRDSYNEQFFGPGTRLTVL.

This clone came up a few times. The rearrangement joins TRBV30 to TRBJ2-7, with TRBD2 matching 10 bases. The germline gives CDR1 GTSNPN, CDR2 SVGIG (reference sequence). Trimming cost V 1 base and J 2 bases; bases outside gene matches: 2. The CDR3 length is 14 residues. CDR3 loop: CAWSGSGGTYEQYF. Written as DNA, the CDR3 is TGTGCCTGGAGTGGTAGCGGGGGGACCTACGAGCAGTACTTC.

The chain couples TRBV6-1 to TRBJ1-5; perhaps TRBD1 as D (5 bases). CDR1 is MNHNS, CDR2 SASEGT, per germline. V was cut by 1 base and J by 11 bases, with 15 bases left in between. The CDR3 runs 14 residues. CDR3 nucleotides: TGTGCCAGCAGTGAAGGATGGGGGGAATGGTCCCAGCATTTT. Translated: CASSEGWGEWSQHF.

The chain joins TRBV7-2 to TRBJ2-4, with D possibly TRBD1 on 6 matching bases. This CDR3 spans 12 amino acids. V lost 8 bases and J lost 9, with 14 bases in between. In germline, CDR1 is SGHTA, CDR2 FQGNSA. CDR3 protein: CASGDKVGIQYF. CDR3 sequence (DNA): TGTGCCAGCGGGGACAAGGTGGGCATTCAGTACTTC.

The rearrangement uses TRBV5-1 and TRBJ2-5, with a weak D call TRBD2 (6 bases). The CDR3 is 14 residues long. Germline V gives CDR1 SGHRS, CDR2 YFSETQ. Trimming pared 0 bases from V and 5 bases from J, leaving 11 bases between. CDR3 amino acids: CASSLDGGAETQYF. CDR3 nucleotides: TGCGCCAGCAGCTTGGACGGAGGGGCCGAGACCCAGTACTTC.

This chain uses TRBV18 with TRBJ1-5; possible D gene TRBD1, 6 bases. Germline CDR1 and CDR2: KGHSH and LQKENI. The CDR3 extends over 15 amino acids. The germline V and J ends were trimmed by 6 bases and 4 bases, with 16 bases remaining between them. The chain's CDR3 is CASSSNTGINQPQHF. CDR3 sequence (DNA): TGTGCCAGCTCGAGTAATACAGGGATTAATCAGCCCCAGCATTTT.

The rearrangement joins TRBV7-9 to TRBJ2-3; 10 positions agree with TRBD2. V was clipped by 10 bases and J by 5 bases; unmatched bases: 24. Germline V CDR1 and CDR2: SEHNR, FQNEAQ (reference sequence). This CDR3 comprises 19 residues. The CDR3 here is CATNFGFLQRGGAGDTQYF. The DNA for the CDR3 is TGTGCCACCAATTTCGGATTTCTTCAGCGGGGGGGCGCGGGAGATACGCAGTATTTT.

This clone came up once. This CDR3 reads CASSLVTGASYEQYF. The CDR3 DNA follows: TGTGCCAGCAGCTTAGTCACAGGGGCCTCCTACGAGCAGTACTTC. V and J are TRBV7-2 and TRBJ2-7, with TRBD1 identical over 7 bases. Looked up from germline, CDR1 is SGHTA and CDR2 is FQGNSA. The CDR3 contains 15 residues. Trimming took 1 base from V and 0 from J; bases not matched to a gene: 3. Complete variable domain (other parts from reference TRBV7-2 and TRBJ2-7): GAGVSQSPSNKVTEKGKDVELRCDPISGHTALYWYRQSLGQGLEFLIYFQGNSAPDKSGLPSDRFSAERTGGSVSTLTIQRTQQEDSAVYLCASSLVTGASYEQYFGPGTRLTVT.

The genes are TRBV7-2 and TRBJ2-5; D may be TRBD2 (6 bases). Per germline, CDR1 SGHTA and CDR2 FQGNSA. V lost 5 bases to trimming and J lost 5 bases, with 9 bases between them. The CDR3 runs 12 residues. CDR3 amino acids: CASSPTRETQYF. CDR3 bases: TGTGCCAGCAGCCCGACTAGGGAGACCCAGTACTTC.

This chain connects TRBV29-1 to TRBJ2-2, with TRBD1 matching 7 bases. Trimming took 4 bases from V and 4 from J; bases not matched to a gene: 9. The CDR3 has 15 residues. CDR1 and CDR2 from the germline V gene are SQVTM and ANQGSEA. CDR3: CSVGVGAGGTGELFF. The CDR3 nucleotides are TGCAGCGTTGGCGTCGGGGCAGGGGGCACCGGGGAGCTGTTTTTT.